This TCR beta chain originates from a study of cytomegalovirus exposure and HLA in healthy donors. A multiplex PCR was run with 60 Vbeta primers and 13 Jbeta primers. Profiled with immunoSEQ multiplex PCR; TCRdb holds only in-frame clones, not every one. The repertoire holds roughly 190,000 clones, with over 75% as singletons. V was cut by 6 bases and J by 3 bases, with 17 bases left in between. Germline assignment: CDR1 SNHLY and CDR2 FYNNEI. The CDR3 has 15 amino acids. This clone has only a few counts. V and J are TRBV2 and TRBJ1-1, with D tentatively TRBD1 (6 bases). The receptor was isolated from a woman aged 45-65 years in good health and CMV-seropositive. Sequenced input: PBMCs. In DNA, the CDR3 is TGTGCCAGCAGCCTCAGGGGTCTTGAATACACTGAAGCTTTCTTT. Amino acids: CASSLRGLEYTEAFF.